This T cell receptor beta chain stems from a study of cytomegalovirus exposure and HLA in healthy donors. General study points: Most observed TCR sequences were rare, whereas some public TCRs were detected in many donors. Associated with cytomegalovirus, according to the listing, were 150 to 200 TCR beta chains.

Germline CDR1 reads LNHDA; CDR2 reads SQIVND (reference sequence). V was clipped by 5 bases and J by 7 bases, with 24 bases between them. The CDR3 totals 18 residues. PCR employed 60 Vbeta and 13 Jbeta primers. The table came from immunoSEQ multiplex PCR; TCRdb's copy has only in-frame clones and leaves some out. The table has about 110,000 clones, more than 60% seen once. A remark on this clone: Its antigen is still unknown.

This rearrangement joins TRBV19 to TRBJ1-6; TRBD1 is a possible D gene (5 bases). Sequenced sample: PBMCs. The sequence was obtained from a man in his forties or fifties in good health and CMV-seronegative. The CDR3 reads CASSFGTLLGGLNSPLHF. CDR3 nucleotide sequence: TGTGCCAGTAGTTTCGGCACGCTCTTGGGGGGGTTAAATTCACCCCTCCACTTT.